Sequencing of this TCR beta chain was carried out in a study of molecular identifiers for immune sequencing clone quantification. Bulk TCR libraries were made with methods that had been previously described and with listed TCR primers. MiXCR, run by TCRdb on the PCR reads, gives a single entry per CDR3 protein. This sample yields about 500,000 distinct CDR3 sequences, of which less than 30% are seen a single time; 0.76% belongs to the top ten. V lost 5 bases and J lost 4; bases outside the gene matches: 4. Looked up from germline, CDR1 is PRHDT and CDR2 is FYEKMQ (reference sequence). The CDR3 consists of 13 residues. The CD8+CD4-CCR7+CD45RA+ phenotype defined the sorted naive CD8 T cells. A few counts support this clonotype.

This clonotype was sampled from a human donor in good health. Some libraries in this study had Jurkat cell RNA spiked in. The specimen was naive CD8+ T cells from blood, with Jurkat cell RNA spiked in. Subset denoted: FACS-sorted CD8+CD4-CCR7+CD45RA+ naive T cells. This chain connects TRBV13 to TRBJ1-1; 7 positions agree with TRBD1. The CDR3 region is CASSTRQGTEAFF. The CDR3 coding sequence is TGTGCCAGCAGCACCCGACAGGGCACTGAAGCTTTCTTT.